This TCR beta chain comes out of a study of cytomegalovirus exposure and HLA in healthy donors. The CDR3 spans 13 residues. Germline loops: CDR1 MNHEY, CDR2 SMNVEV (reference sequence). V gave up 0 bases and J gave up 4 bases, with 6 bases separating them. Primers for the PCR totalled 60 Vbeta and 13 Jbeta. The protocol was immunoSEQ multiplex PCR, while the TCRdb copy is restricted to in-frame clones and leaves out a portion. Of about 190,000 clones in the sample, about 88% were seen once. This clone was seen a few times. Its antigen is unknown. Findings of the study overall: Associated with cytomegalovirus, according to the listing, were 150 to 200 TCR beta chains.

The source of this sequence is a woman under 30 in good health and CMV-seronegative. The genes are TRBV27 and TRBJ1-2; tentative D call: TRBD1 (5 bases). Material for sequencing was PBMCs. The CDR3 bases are TGTGCCAGCAGTTTATCGGACACCTATGGCTACACCTTC. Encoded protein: CASSLSDTYGYTF.